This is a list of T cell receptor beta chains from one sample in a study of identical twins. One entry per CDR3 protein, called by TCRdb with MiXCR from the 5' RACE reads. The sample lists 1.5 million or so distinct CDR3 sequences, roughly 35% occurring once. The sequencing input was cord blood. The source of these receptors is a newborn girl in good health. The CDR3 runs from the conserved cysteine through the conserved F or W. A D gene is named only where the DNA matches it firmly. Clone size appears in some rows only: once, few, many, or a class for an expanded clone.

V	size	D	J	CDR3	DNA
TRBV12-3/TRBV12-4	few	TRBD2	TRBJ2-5	CASTPAGTKETQYF	TGTGCCAGCACCCCGGCAGGGACTAAAGAGACCCAGTACTTC
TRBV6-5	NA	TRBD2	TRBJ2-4	CASSYSGLALNIQYF	TGTGCCAGCAGTTACTCGGGACTAGCGCTAAACATTCAGTACTTC
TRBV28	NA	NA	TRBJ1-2	CASSPTARDGYTF	TGTGCCAGCAGTCCCACAGCTCGGGATGGCTACACCTTC
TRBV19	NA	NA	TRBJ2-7	CASSSPRVALYEQYF	TGTGCCAGTAGTTCCCCGAGGGTAGCGCTCTACGAGCAGTACTTC
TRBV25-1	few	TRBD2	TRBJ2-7	CASGTSGHPGPYEQYF	TGTGCCAGCGGGACTAGCGGACACCCGGGCCCCTACGAGCAGTACTTC
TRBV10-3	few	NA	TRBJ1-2	CAISVGTNNYGYTF	TGTGCCATCAGTGTAGGGACAAATAACTATGGCTACACCTTC
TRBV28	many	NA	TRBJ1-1	CASSLYNTEAFF	TGTGCCAGCAGTTTATACAACACTGAAGCTTTCTTT
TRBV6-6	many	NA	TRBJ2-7	CASRQDYEQYF	TGTGCCAGCAGGCAAGATTACGAGCAGTACTTC
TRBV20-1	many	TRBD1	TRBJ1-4	CSASTGGNEKLFF	TGCAGTGCGTCGACAGGGGGTAATGAAAAACTGTTTTTT
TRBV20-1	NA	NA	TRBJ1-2	CSASPSDGYTF	TGCAGTGCTAGCCCTTCTGATGGCTACACCTTC
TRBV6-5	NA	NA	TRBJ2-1	CASSHREGNYNERFF	TGTGCCAGCAGCCACCGAGAGGGAAACTACAATGAGCGGTTCTTC
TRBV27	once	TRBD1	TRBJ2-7	CASSRQGREQYF	TGTGCCAGCAGCCGACAGGGAAGGGAGCAGTACTTC
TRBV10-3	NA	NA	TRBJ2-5	CAISFTDNEQYF	TGTGCCATCAGTTTTACAGACAATGAGCAGTACTTC
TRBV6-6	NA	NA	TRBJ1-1	CASSRQVTNTEAFF	TGTGCCAGCAGCCGACAGGTTACGAACACTGAAGCTTTCTTT
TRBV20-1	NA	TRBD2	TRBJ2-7	CSAETRLAGGHNEQYF	TGCAGTGCTGAGACCCGACTAGCGGGAGGGCACAATGAGCAGTACTTC
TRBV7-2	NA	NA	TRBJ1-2	CASSATQGSGYGYTF	TGTGCCAGCAGCGCTACACAGGGATCGGGCTATGGCTACACCTTC
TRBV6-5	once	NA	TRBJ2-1	CARKGTVEFF	TGTGCCAGGAAGGGGACCGTCGAGTTCTTC
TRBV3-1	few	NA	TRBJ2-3	CASSQERLATDTQYF	TGTGCCAGCAGCCAAGAGAGGCTTGCCACAGATACGCAGTATTTT
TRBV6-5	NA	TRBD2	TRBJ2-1	CASSVPAGVSYNEQFF	TGTGCCAGCTCCGTCCCCGCGGGAGTATCCTACAATGAGCAGTTCTTC
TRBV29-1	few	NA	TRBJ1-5	CSVAGAVNQPQHF	TGCAGCGTTGCAGGGGCAGTCAATCAGCCCCAGCATTTT
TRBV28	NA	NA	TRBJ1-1	CASTPRGAEAFF	TGTGCCAGCACTCCCCGGGGGGCTGAAGCTTTCTTT
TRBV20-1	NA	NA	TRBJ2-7	CSPAGRSYNEQYF	TGCAGTCCGGCCGGGCGCTCCTACAATGAGCAGTACTTC
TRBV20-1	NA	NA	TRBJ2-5	CSARGKTRTDQYF	TGCAGTGCTAGAGGAAAGACTAGAACCGATCAGTACTTC
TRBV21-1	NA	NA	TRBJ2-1	CASSPDGVAGGLSSYNEQFF	TGTGCCAGCAGCCCCGACGGAGTAGCGGGAGGCCTCAGCTCCTACAATGAGCAGTTCTTC
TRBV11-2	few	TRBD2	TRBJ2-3	CASSYRSGGKTDTQYF	TGTGCCAGCAGCTACCGAAGCGGGGGGAAGACAGATACGCAGTATTTT
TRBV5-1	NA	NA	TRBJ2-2	CASSWDLDTRRNTGELFF	TGCGCCAGCAGCTGGGACCTCGACACGCGACGCAATACCGGGGAGCTGTTTTTT
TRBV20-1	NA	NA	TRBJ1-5	CSASSGGGYSNQPQHF	TGCAGTGCTAGTTCGGGGGGAGGGTATAGCAATCAGCCCCAGCATTTT
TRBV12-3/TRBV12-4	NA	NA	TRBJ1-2	CASSLRGVGHTF	TGTGCCAGCAGTTTACGAGGGGTTGGCCACACCTTC
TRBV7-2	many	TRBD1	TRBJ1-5	CASSLTGSGNQPQHF	TGTGCCAGCAGCTTGACAGGGAGCGGCAATCAGCCCCAGCATTTT
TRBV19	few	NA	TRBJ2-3	CASRVKASTDTQYF	TGTGCCAGTAGAGTAAAAGCGAGCACAGATACGCAGTATTTT
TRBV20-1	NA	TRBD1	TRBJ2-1	CSARARGFYNEQFF	TGCAGTGCTAGAGCCAGGGGGTTCTACAATGAGCAGTTCTTC
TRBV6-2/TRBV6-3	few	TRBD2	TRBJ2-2	CASSSPLDGRAYTGELFF	TGTGCCAGCAGTTCCCCACTAGACGGGAGGGCCTATACCGGGGAGCTGTTTTTT
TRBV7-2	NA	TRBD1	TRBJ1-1	CASSLTGDMNTETFF	TGTGCCAGCAGCTTGACAGGGGATATGAACACTGAAACTTTCTTT
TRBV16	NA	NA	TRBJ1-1	CASSQQLNSMNTVAFF	TGTGCCAGCAGCCAACAGTTGAACAGTATGAACACTGTAGCTTTCTTT
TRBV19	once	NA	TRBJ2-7	CASSIGVRIYEQYF	TGTGCCAGTAGTATAGGGGTGCGCATCTACGAGCAGTACTTC
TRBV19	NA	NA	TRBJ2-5	CASSILKGEQYF	TGTGCCAGTAGTATTTTGAAGGGGGAGCAGTACTTC
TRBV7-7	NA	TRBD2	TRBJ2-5	CASSLGDGRETQYF	TGTGCTAGCAGCTTAGGTGACGGGAGGGAGACCCAGTACTTC
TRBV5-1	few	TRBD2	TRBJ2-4	CASSSPRGELAKNIQYF	TGCGCCAGCAGCTCCCCTCGGGGGGAGCTAGCCAAAAACATTCAGTACTTC
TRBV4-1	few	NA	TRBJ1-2	CASSQDRGTSYGYTF	TGCGCCAGCAGCCAAGATAGAGGGACATCCTATGGCTACACCTTC
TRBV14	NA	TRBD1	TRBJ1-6	CASSQRDSIEPLHF	TGTGCCAGCAGCCAACGGGACAGTATAGAACCCCTCCACTTT
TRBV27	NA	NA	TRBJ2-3	CASSFWGSGTDTQYF	TGTGCCAGCAGTTTTTGGGGGTCGGGCACAGATACGCAGTATTTT
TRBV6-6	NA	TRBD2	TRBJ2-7	CASILGASGRVYNEQYF	TGTGCCAGCATATTAGGGGCTAGCGGGAGAGTATACAATGAGCAGTACTTC
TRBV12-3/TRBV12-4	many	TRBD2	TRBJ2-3	CASSPSGGTSTDTQYF	TGTGCCAGCAGTCCAAGCGGGGGGACCAGCACAGATACGCAGTATTTT
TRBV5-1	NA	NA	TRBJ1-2	CVSSLGRANYGYTF	TGCGTCAGCAGCTTGGGCAGAGCTAACTATGGCTACACCTTC
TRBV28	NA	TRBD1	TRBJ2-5	CASSDRGNGETQYF	TGTGCCAGCAGTGACAGGGGAAACGGGGAGACCCAGTACTTC
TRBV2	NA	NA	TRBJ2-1	CASSEVRVSYNEQFF	TGTGCCAGCAGTGAAGTGCGGGTATCCTACAATGAGCAGTTCTTC
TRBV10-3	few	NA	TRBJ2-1	CAISERGPLDEQFF	TGTGCCATCAGTGAACGGGGGCCACTGGATGAGCAGTTCTTC
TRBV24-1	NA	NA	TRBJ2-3	CAPKANGGTITDTQYF	TGTGCCCCCAAGGCCAACGGGGGAACCATCACAGATACGCAGTATTTT
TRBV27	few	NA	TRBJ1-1	CASSSGGLNTEAFF	TGTGCCAGCAGTTCGGGGGGCCTTAACACTGAAGCTTTCTTT
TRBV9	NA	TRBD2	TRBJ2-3	CASSVGRTRVTDTQYF	TGTGCCAGCAGCGTAGGAAGGACTAGGGTCACAGATACGCAGTATTTT
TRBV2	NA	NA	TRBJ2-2	CASSEAWLATGELFF	TGTGCCAGCAGTGAAGCTTGGCTAGCGACCGGGGAGCTGTTTTTT
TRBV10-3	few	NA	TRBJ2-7	CAISESGAASYEQYF	TGTGCCATCAGTGAGTCGGGGGCAGCGTCCTACGAGCAGTACTTC
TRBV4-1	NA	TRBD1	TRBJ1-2	CASGQDPGGYYGYTF	TGCGCCAGCGGCCAAGATCCAGGGGGCTACTATGGCTACACCTTC
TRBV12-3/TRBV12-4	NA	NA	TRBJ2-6	CASSLAWGPPSGANVLTF	TGTGCCAGCAGTTTAGCGTGGGGACCGCCTTCTGGGGCCAACGTCCTGACTTTC
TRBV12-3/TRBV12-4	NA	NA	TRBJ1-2	CASTRYTDPSPYGYTF	TGTGCCAGCACCCGATATACAGATCCTTCCCCCTATGGCTACACCTTC
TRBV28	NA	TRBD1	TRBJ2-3	CASSLLGQGRVTLTDTQYF	TGTGCCAGCAGTTTGTTGGGACAGGGTCGGGTAACACTAACAGATACGCAGTATTTT
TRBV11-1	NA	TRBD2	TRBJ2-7	CASSAIAGRSYEQYF	TGTGCCAGCAGCGCTATAGCGGGACGCTCCTACGAGCAGTACTTC
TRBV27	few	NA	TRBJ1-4	CASRRRGGEKLFF	TGTGCCAGCAGGAGGAGGGGGGGTGAAAAACTGTTTTTT